The 19 T cell receptor beta chains listed next were all sequenced from one sample in a study of T cells in localized non-small cell lung cancer (dated by TCRdb to 2020 to 2022). The library relied on the immunoSEQ multiplex PCR assay. TCRdb took over this immuneACCESS table, retaining in-frame rearrangements with V and J assigned. Such tables are incomplete; in checked studies, under half of the missing clones stem from an unresolved V gene, and the remainder is unexplained. This sample comprises more than 12,000 clones, more than 70% of them detected only once. The leading ten clones occupy approximately 4% of the sample. The sample was peripheral blood, taken before any cancer treatment. The receptors shown here come from a woman aged 35 to 75 with stage I lung adenocarcinoma.

The chain is built from TRBV9 and TRBJ1-4; the match to TRBD1 covers 12 bases. J lost 5 bases, V lost 3 bases, and 11 bases had no gene match. The CDR3 covers 18 residues. Germline V gene sequence: CDR1 SGDLS, CDR2 YYNGEE. The CDR3 region has the DNA TGTGCCAGCAGCGCCGGGACAGGGGGCGGGAAGCAAAATGAAAAACTGTTTTTT. Protein: CASSAGTGGGKQNEKLFF.

The gene calls are TRBV9 and TRBJ1-1, with D tentatively TRBD1 (6 bases). V lost 0 bases and J 0 bases, leaving 15 bases between the germline ends. This CDR3 region has 17 residues. CDR1 and CDR2 from the germline V gene are SGDLS and YYNGEE. Here the CDR3 DNA reads TGTGCCAGCAGCGTAGAACAGGGAGCCATTCTGAACACTGAAGCTTTCTTT. Translating gives CASSVEQGAILNTEAFF.

The chain joins TRBV5-5 to TRBJ2-1; D possibly corresponds to TRBD1 (6 bases). The germline V gene has CDR1 SGHKS and CDR2 YYEKEE (reference sequence). The germline V and J ends were trimmed by 1 base and 7 bases, with 15 bases remaining between them. The CDR3 loop spans 15 amino acids. The CDR3 DNA sequence: TGTGCCAGCAGCTTGTTTACAGGGCGTGCAAATGAGCAGTTCTTC. It codes for CASSLFTGRANEQFF.

The V gene is TRBV19, the J gene TRBJ2-4, with a tentative D call TRBD1 (5 bases). The CDR3 is 14 residues long. The ends were cut back, 3 bases at V and 3 bases at J, with 9 bases in the middle. Germline CDR1 reads LNHDA; CDR2 reads SQIVND (reference sequence). CDR3 DNA: TGTGCCAGTAGTATCTTAGGGGTCAAAAACATTCAGTACTTC. Its protein is CASSILGVKNIQYF.

This chain connects TRBV18 to TRBJ1-1; possible D gene TRBD1, 6 bases. The CDR3 runs to 13 residues. Germline lookup yields CDR1 KGHSH and CDR2 LQKENI. Trimming left V 3 bases short and J 2 bases short, with 7 bases between. DNA for the CDR3: TGTGCCAGCTCACCGGGGACAAACACTGAAGCTTTCTTT. Encoded protein: CASSPGTNTEAFF.

The chain has TRBV5-6 and TRBJ1-2; possible D gene TRBD1, 6 bases. The length of the CDR3 is 15 residues. The germline CDR1 and CDR2 sequences are SGHDT and YYEEEE. Trimming removed 4 bases at V and 5 bases at J, with 18 bases between. The CDR3 loop reads CASSTGQKSSYGYTF. In nucleotides, the CDR3 is TGTGCCAGCAGCACCGGACAGAAAAGCTCTTATGGCTACACCTTC.

Worth noting for this clone: One junction end does not reproduce the germline sequence, and a read error may be involved. This chain links TRBV7-7 with TRBJ2-1; tentatively, D is TRBD2 (6 bases). Germline V gene lookup returns CDR1 SSHAT and CDR2 FNYEAQ (reference sequence). The CDR3 sequence is 15 residues long. DNA for the CDR3: TGTGCTAGCAGCTTAGCCCCAGGAGGGCACAATGAGCAGTTCTTC. Translating it yields CASSLAPGGHNEQFF.

The chain couples TRBV2 to TRBJ2-7, with D perhaps being TRBD1 or TRBD2 (5 bases each). V was cut by 7 bases and J by 3 bases, with 16 bases left in between. This CDR3 comprises 14 residues. The V gene's germline CDR1 is SNHLY and CDR2 FYNNEI. CDR3: CASKREGTIYEQYF. The CDR3 DNA follows: TGTGCCAGCAAACGTGAAGGGACGATCTACGAGCAGTACTTC. Supplemented by reference TRBV2 and TRBJ2-7, the full variable domain reads EPEVTQTPSHQVTQMGQEVILRCVPISNHLYFYWYRQILGQKVEFLVSFYNNEISEKSEIFDDQFSVERPDGSNFTLKIRSTKLEDSAMYFCASKREGTIYEQYFGPGTRLTVT.

The chain has TRBV6-1 and TRBJ1-1; D is perhaps TRBD1 (6 bases). Germline V gene lookup returns CDR1 MNHNS and CDR2 SASEGT. The CDR3 is made up of 15 amino acids. With 6 bases removed from V and 3 bases from J, the gap between germline ends came to 17 bases. The CDR3 is CASRGRQDVHTEAFF. The CDR3 DNA reads as TGTGCCAGCAGAGGTCGACAGGACGTACACACTGAAGCTTTCTTT.

The chain carries TRBV5-1 and TRBJ1-1, with TRBD1 identical over 7 bases. Trimming took 4 bases from V and 5 from J; bases not matched to a gene: 8. CDR3 length: 14 residues. CDR1 is SGHRS, CDR2 YFSETQ, per germline. CDR3 protein: CASSMDRGRTEAFF. CDR3 coding DNA: TGCGCCAGCAGCATGGATAGGGGGCGGACTGAAGCTTTCTTT.

DNA for the CDR3: TGTGCCAGTAGTATCGAGGCCCAAGAGACCCAGTACTTC. This sequence encodes CASSIEAQETQYF. The chain links TRBV19 to TRBJ2-5; D not resolved. Germline assignment: CDR1 LNHDA and CDR2 SQIVND (reference sequence). Trimming left V 3 bases short and J 1 base short, with 6 bases between. This CDR3 region has 13 residues.

V and J are TRBV28 and TRBJ1-2, with 8 bases aligning to TRBD1. CDR1 MDHEN and CDR2 SYDVKM come from the germline V gene. This CDR3 is 12 amino acids long. Trimming took 6 bases from V and 6 from J; bases not matched to a gene: 3. The DNA for the CDR3 is TGTGCCAGCAGCGACAGGGGTCATGGCTACACCTTC. It translates to CASSDRGHGYTF.

This sequence joins TRBV7-2 and TRBJ1-4; D gene uncertain. With 2 bases removed from V and 3 bases from J, the gap between germline ends came to 10 bases. Germline V gene data show CDR1 as SGHTA and CDR2 as FQGNSA. The CDR3 length is 15 residues. The CDR3 DNA sequence: TGTGCCAGCAGCTTACTCGGGAGTTCTAATGAAAAACTGTTTTTT. This gives the protein CASSLLGSSNEKLFF.

The rearrangement uses TRBV19 and TRBJ1-2; D not resolved. V lost 2 bases and J 0 bases, leaving 10 bases between the germline ends. Germline V gene lookup returns CDR1 LNHDA and CDR2 SQIVND (reference sequence). The CDR3 is made up of 15 amino acids. The CDR3 here is CASSILTASNYGYTF. In nucleotides, the CDR3 is TGTGCCAGTAGTATATTAACAGCATCTAACTATGGCTACACCTTC.

This chain links TRBV6-6 with TRBJ1-5; 7 bases map to TRBD1. J lost 6 bases, V lost 4 bases, and 3 bases had no gene match. The CDR3 runs 13 residues. Germline CDR1 reads MNHNY; CDR2 reads SVGAGI (reference sequence). CDR3 in DNA: TGTGCCAGCAGTTCGCAGGGGGGTCAGCCCCAGCATTTT. Amino acid sequence: CASSSQGGQPQHF.

This clone appeared a few times. This chain connects TRBV18 to TRBJ1-6, with D possibly being TRBD1 (5 bases). This CDR3 is 16 amino acids long. In germline, CDR1 is KGHSH, CDR2 LQKENI. The V end was cut by 4 bases, the J end by 7 bases, with 17 bases between. The CDR3 nucleotides read TGTGCCAGCTCACTCAGGGACGGACTACAGAATTCACCCCTCCACTTT. Its translation: CASSLRDGLQNSPLHF.

This sequence joins TRBV15 and TRBJ1-1; 9 bases align to TRBD1. CDR1 is LNHNV, CDR2 YYDKDF, per germline (reference sequence). The CDR3 covers 14 residues. V gave up 4 bases and J gave up 6 bases; unmatched junction bases: 6. The CDR3, as DNA: TGTGCCACCAGCACCGGGACAGGGAGGGCTGAAGCTTTCTTT. Protein product: CATSTGTGRAEAFF.

For this clone: A junction boundary mismatches the germline segment, possibly from a read error. Additional DNA sequences in this sample encode the identical CDR3. The rearrangement joins TRBV5-1 to TRBJ2-3; D call uncertain. CDR3 length equals 14 residues. Germline values: CDR1 SGHRS, CDR2 YFSETQ. The CDR3 here is CASSSMDATDTQYF. CDR3 coding DNA: TGCGCCAGCAGCTCAATGGACGCCACAGATACGCAATATTTT.

The V and J genes are TRBV18 and TRBJ2-1; 14 bases map to TRBD2. The CDR3 has 17 amino acids. The J segment lost 4 bases and the V segment lost 5 bases, leaving 7 bases of the junction unmatched. Germline-derived CDR1 and CDR2 are KGHSH and LQKENI. CDR3 bases: TGTGCCAGCTCATCGGTAGGGACTAGCGGGGGATACAATGAGCAGTTCTTC. Protein sequence: CASSSVGTSGGYNEQFF.